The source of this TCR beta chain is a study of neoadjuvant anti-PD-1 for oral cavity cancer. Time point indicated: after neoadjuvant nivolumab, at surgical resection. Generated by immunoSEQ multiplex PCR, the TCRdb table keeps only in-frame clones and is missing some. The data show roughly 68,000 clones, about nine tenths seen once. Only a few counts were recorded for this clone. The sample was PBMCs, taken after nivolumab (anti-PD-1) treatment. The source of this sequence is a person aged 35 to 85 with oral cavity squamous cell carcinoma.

The CDR3 region is CASSDFGDLLYEKLFF. CDR3 DNA: TGTGCCAGCAGTGACTTTGGGGACCTGCTTTATGAAAAACTGTTTTTT. The J gene is TRBJ1-4, the V gene TRBV2; possible D gene TRBD1, 5 bases. The germline CDR1 and CDR2 sequences are SNHLY and FYNNEI. This CDR3 is 16 amino acids long. V shed 3 bases and J shed 6 bases, with 17 bases lying between them.